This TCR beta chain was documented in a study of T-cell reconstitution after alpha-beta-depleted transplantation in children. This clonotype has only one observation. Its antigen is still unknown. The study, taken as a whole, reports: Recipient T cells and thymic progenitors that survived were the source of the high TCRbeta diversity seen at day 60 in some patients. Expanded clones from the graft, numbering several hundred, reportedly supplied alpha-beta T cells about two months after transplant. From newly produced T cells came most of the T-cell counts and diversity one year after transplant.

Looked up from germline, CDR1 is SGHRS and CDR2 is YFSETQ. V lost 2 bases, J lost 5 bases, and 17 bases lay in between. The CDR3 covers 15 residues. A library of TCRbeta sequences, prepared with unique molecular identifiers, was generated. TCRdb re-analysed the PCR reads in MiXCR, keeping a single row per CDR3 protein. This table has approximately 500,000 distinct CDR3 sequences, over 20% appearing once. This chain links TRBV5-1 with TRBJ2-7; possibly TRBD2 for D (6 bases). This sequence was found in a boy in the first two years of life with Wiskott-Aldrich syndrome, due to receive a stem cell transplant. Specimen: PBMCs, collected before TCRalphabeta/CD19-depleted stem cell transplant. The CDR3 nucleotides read TGCGCCAGCAGCTTCAGAGCGGGCCGTTCGAACGAGCAGTACTTC. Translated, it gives CASSFRAGRSNEQYF.